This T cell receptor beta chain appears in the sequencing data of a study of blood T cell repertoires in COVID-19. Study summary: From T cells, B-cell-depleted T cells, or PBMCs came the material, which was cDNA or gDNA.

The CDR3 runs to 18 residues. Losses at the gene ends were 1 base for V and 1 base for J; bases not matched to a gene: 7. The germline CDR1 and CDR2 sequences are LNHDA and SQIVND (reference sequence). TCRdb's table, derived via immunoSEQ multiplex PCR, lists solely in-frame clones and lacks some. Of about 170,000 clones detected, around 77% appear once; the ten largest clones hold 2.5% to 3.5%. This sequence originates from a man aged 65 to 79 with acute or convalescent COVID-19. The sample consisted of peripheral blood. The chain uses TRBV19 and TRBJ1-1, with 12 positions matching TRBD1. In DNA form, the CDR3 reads TGTGCCAGTAGTATAGTATTCGGGACAGGGGGCACGAACACTGAAGCTTTCTTT. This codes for CASSIVFGTGGTNTEAFF.